These 27 T cell receptor beta chains came from one sample sequenced in a study of blood T cell repertoires in COVID-19 (dated by TCRdb to the early 2020s). The library was obtained by the immunoSEQ multiplex PCR assay. TCRdb took this table from immuneACCESS and kept in-frame rearrangements with V and J called. Such tables lack part of the clones; where checked against another copy, unresolved V genes explain under half of the gap, and the rest is unexplained. The sample table lists under 200,000 clones, roughly 70% of them with a count of one. The ten largest make up 2.5% to 3.5% of the sample. The sequenced sample was peripheral blood. The receptors stem from a woman of 80 years or more with acute or convalescent COVID-19.

The rearrangement uses TRBV5-1 and TRBJ2-1, with 13 positions matching TRBD2. The CDR3 covers 16 residues. The junction had 10 bases not matched to a gene; V was cut back by 4 bases and J by 9 bases. Germline V lookup: CDR1 SGHRS, CDR2 YFSETQ. The CDR3 DNA sequence: TGCGCCAGCAGCCCCCTCGGACTAGCGGGAGCGGTTGAGCAGTTCTTC. Protein: CASSPLGLAGAVEQFF.

V is TRBV6-5 and J is TRBJ2-7, with 8 positions matching TRBD1. The CDR3 spans 13 residues. Germline V gene data show CDR1 as MNHEY and CDR2 as SVGAGI. V gave up 4 bases and J gave up 6 bases; unmatched junction bases: 5. The CDR3 sequence: CASSSQGDSEQYF. The CDR3 DNA is TGTGCCAGCAGTTCACAGGGGGACTCCGAGCAGTACTTC.

The V and J genes are TRBV7-9 and TRBJ2-7; D may be TRBD1 (5 bases). The V gene lost 5 bases and the J gene lost 3 bases, with 20 bases spanning the gap. Germline CDR1 and CDR2: SEHNR and FQNEAQ (reference sequence). The CDR3 has 16 residues. CDR3 nucleotides: TGTGCCAGCAGCCCCCGCGTCCGCACCCAGGGCTACGAGCAGTACTTC. Translated: CASSPRVRTQGYEQYF.

The chain is built from TRBV27 and TRBJ2-7; D perhaps matches TRBD2 (5 bases). V was shortened by 7 bases and J by 3 bases, with 16 bases between the two germline ends. The CDR3 is made up of 14 amino acids. CDR1 is MNHEY and CDR2 is SMNVEV in the germline V gene (reference sequence). The CDR3 protein is CASKETGEIYEQYF. In DNA, the CDR3 is TGTGCCAGCAAGGAGACTGGGGAGATCTACGAGCAGTACTTC.

This clone has a handful of counts. This chain links TRBV5-6 with TRBJ1-5; 9 bases are a match to TRBD1. In germline, CDR1 is SGHDT, CDR2 YYEEEE. This CDR3 spans 13 amino acids. V trimming: 4 bases; J trimming: 7 bases; junction bases outside the gene matches: 3. CDR3 DNA sequence: TGTGCCAGCAGCCTCGACAGGGGGCAGCCCCAGCATTTT. Amino acid sequence: CASSLDRGQPQHF.

The chain has TRBV5-4 and TRBJ1-1; TRBD1 matches at 7 bases. Germline V CDR1 and CDR2: SGHNT, YYREEE (reference sequence). The trim removed 3 bases at V and 0 bases at J, leaving 5 bases unmatched. The CDR3 sequence is 15 residues long. The CDR3 here is CASSSPGQMNTEAFF. DNA of the CDR3: TGTGCCAGCAGCTCTCCGGGACAGATGAACACTGAAGCTTTCTTT.

A note on this clone: Other DNA variants within this sample encode the same CDR3. V usage is TRBV29-1 and J usage is TRBJ1-4; the match to TRBD1 covers 7 bases. The trim removed 5 bases at V and 8 bases at J, leaving 5 bases unmatched. This CDR3 region has 12 residues. The germline CDR1 and CDR2 sequences are SQVTM and ANQGSEA. The CDR3 loop reads CSVRQGNEKLFF. The CDR3 DNA reads TGCAGCGTTCGACAGGGAAACGAAAAACTGTTTTTT.

The rearrangement joins TRBV30 to TRBJ2-3; 7 bases match TRBD2. Germline assignment: CDR1 GTSNPN and CDR2 SVGIG (reference sequence). The CDR3 is 15 residues long. V shed 4 bases and J 2 bases; nucleotides not matched to a gene: 9. The CDR3 spells CAWKRSGTYTDTQYF. CDR3 DNA sequence: TGTGCCTGGAAAAGGAGCGGGACTTACACAGATACGCAGTATTTT.

The CDR3 DNA reads as TGTGCCAGCCAACAGGCGGGAGGGACTGAGCAGTTCTTC. This sequence encodes CASQQAGGTEQFF. The chain links TRBV3-1 (or the pseudogene TRBV3-2) to TRBJ2-1; 9 bases map to TRBD2. The CDR3 has 13 residues. V trimming: 8 bases; J trimming: 9 bases; junction bases outside the gene matches: 8. Germline-derived CDR1 and CDR2 are LGHDT and YNNKEL (reference sequence).

This clone occurred a few times. V is TRBV6-1 and J is TRBJ1-1; D gene uncertain. Looked up from germline, CDR1 is MNHNS and CDR2 is SASEGT. Trimming cost V 3 bases and J 2 bases, with 7 bases left between them. The CDR3 covers 13 residues. The CDR3 bases are TGTGCCAGCAGTGAGGCAGAAAACACTGAAGCTTTCTTT. The encoded protein is CASSEAENTEAFF.

The chain combines TRBV28 with TRBJ2-7, with 9 bases matching TRBD1. The CDR3 consists of 12 residues. Germline loops: CDR1 MDHEN, CDR2 SYDVKM. Trimming removed 8 bases from V and 3 bases from J; junction bases left unmatched: 2. The CDR3 DNA reads as TGTGCCAGCGGGGGACAGGGCTACGAGCAGTACTTC. Protein: CASGGQGYEQYF.

The V gene is TRBV7-2, the J gene TRBJ2-7; TRBD2 matches at 9 bases. Germline V gene lookup returns CDR1 SGHTA and CDR2 FQGNSA. The CDR3 consists of 15 residues. V trimming: 3 bases; J trimming: 0 bases; junction bases outside the gene matches: 3. CDR3 nucleotide sequence: TGTGCCAGCAGCTTGGCGGGAGGGTACTCCTACGAGCAGTACTTC. It encodes CASSLAGGYSYEQYF.

The J gene is TRBJ1-1, the V gene TRBV28; D unclear. Germline V CDR1 and CDR2: MDHEN, SYDVKM. The CDR3 spans 14 residues. Trimming cost V 8 bases and J 3 bases, with 16 bases left between them. The CDR3 loop reads CASYQARVYTEAFF. CDR3 in DNA: TGTGCCAGCTATCAGGCCCGAGTATACACTGAAGCTTTCTTT.

This chain joins TRBV7-2 and TRBJ1-1; D unresolved. This CDR3 has 15 residues. The germline CDR1 and CDR2 sequences are SGHTA and FQGNSA. V shed 5 bases and J shed 4 bases, with 17 bases lying between them. CDR3 sequence reads: CASSLPNGRGTEAFF. The CDR3 coding sequence is TGTGCCAGCAGCCTTCCCAACGGGAGAGGCACTGAAGCTTTCTTT.

This clone was counted a few times. This rearrangement joins TRBV10-2 to TRBJ2-7; 7 positions match TRBD2. Germline V CDR1 and CDR2: WSHSY, SAAADI. The CDR3 is 14 residues long. The junction had 12 bases not matched to a gene; V was cut back by 7 bases and J by 6 bases. The CDR3 DNA follows: TGCGCCAGCACCCCCTCAGACGGGGGGATCGAGCAGTACTTC. This codes for CASTPSDGGIEQYF.

The chain couples TRBV3-1 (or the pseudogene TRBV3-2) to TRBJ1-1, with 7 bases identical to TRBD1. The germline V gene encodes CDR1 LGHDT and CDR2 YNNKEL (reference sequence). This CDR3 contains 13 residues. J was trimmed by 6 bases and V by 4 bases; bases with no gene match: 5. The CDR3 protein is CASSLRGTAEAFF. CDR3 sequence (DNA): TGTGCCAGCAGCCTAAGAGGGACAGCTGAAGCTTTCTTT.

The V gene is TRBV27, the J gene TRBJ1-2; TRBD1 is a possible D gene (6 bases). The CDR3 covers 14 residues. Germline loops: CDR1 MNHEY, CDR2 SMNVEV (reference sequence). V lost 3 bases and J lost 7, with 15 bases in between. CDR3 sequence: CASSLWSEGGGYTF. Written as DNA, the CDR3 is TGTGCCAGCAGTTTGTGGTCCGAAGGGGGTGGCTACACCTTC.

The rearrangement joins TRBV5-1 to TRBJ2-2; D may be TRBD1 (7 bases). In germline, CDR1 is SGHRS, CDR2 YFSETQ. V gave up 2 bases and J gave up 2 bases, with 13 bases separating them. This CDR3 is 16 amino acids long. CDR3 residues: CASSFETGTNTGELFF. The CDR3 region has the DNA TGCGCCAGCAGCTTCGAGACAGGGACTAACACCGGGGAGCTGTTTTTT.

As to this clone: The same CDR3 is also encoded by other DNA sequences in this sample. This chain connects TRBV14 to TRBJ1-5, with D tentatively TRBD1 (5 bases). This CDR3 region has 13 residues. V gave up 6 bases and J gave up 3 bases, with 9 bases separating them. Germline V gene sequence: CDR1 SGHDN, CDR2 FVKESK. CDR3 bases: TGTGCCAGCAGTCGGGGGGTCAATCAGCCCCAGCATTTT. Amino acid sequence: CASSRGVNQPQHF.

This chain links TRBV3-1 (or the pseudogene TRBV3-2) with TRBJ1-3; 8 bases are a match to TRBD1. CDR1 LGHDT and CDR2 YNNKEL come from the germline V gene (reference sequence). The CDR3 loop spans 15 amino acids. V shed 3 bases and J 7 bases; nucleotides not matched to a gene: 8. The CDR3 reads CASSHRDRQGNTIYF. DNA of the CDR3: TGTGCCAGCAGCCACAGGGACAGACAGGGGAACACCATATATTTT.

This clone was counted a single time. The CDR3 nucleotides are TGTGCCAGCACCAAACGGGGGGCAGACAATCAGCCCCAGCATTTT. Translated: CASTKRGADNQPQHF. The V and J genes are TRBV6-6 and TRBJ1-5; D is perhaps TRBD1 (6 bases). From germline, CDR1 is MNHNY and CDR2 SVGAGI (reference sequence). V lost 7 bases to trimming and J lost 3 bases, with 16 bases between them. This CDR3 spans 15 amino acids.

The V and J genes are TRBV19 and TRBJ2-2, with D perhaps matching TRBD2 (6 bases). The V gene lost 3 bases and the J gene lost 5 bases, with 19 bases spanning the gap. The CDR3 extends over 17 amino acids. Germline values: CDR1 LNHDA, CDR2 SQIVND (reference sequence). CDR3 nucleotides: TGTGCCAGTAGTATTTTGCCGGGACTTTTATTGACCGGGGAGCTGTTTTTT. Translating gives CASSILPGLLLTGELFF.

This rearrangement joins TRBV27 to TRBJ1-1, with 9 bases matching TRBD1. V trimming: 2 bases; J trimming: 4 bases; junction bases outside the gene matches: 5. The CDR3 has 15 residues. Germline V lookup: CDR1 MNHEY, CDR2 SMNVEV (reference sequence). CDR3 in DNA: TGTGCCAGCAGTTTAGAACAGGGGGCCAGCACTGAAGCTTTCTTT. Protein product: CASSLEQGASTEAFF.

V and J are TRBV9 and TRBJ2-1, with 12 nucleotides matching TRBD2. Germline V gives CDR1 SGDLS, CDR2 YYNGEE. The V gene end was trimmed by 5 bases and the J gene end by 5 bases; junction bases not matched to a gene: 17. The CDR3 contains 19 residues. CDR3 sequence (DNA): TGTGCCAGCAGTCCCGCCGTACCTGGACTAGCGGGATGGGACAATGAGCAGTTCTTC. This gives the protein CASSPAVPGLAGWDNEQFF.

The chain uses TRBV30 and TRBJ2-3, with 12 positions matching TRBD2. The CDR3 is 14 amino acids. CDR1 is GTSNPN, CDR2 SVGIG, per germline (reference sequence). Written as DNA, the CDR3 is TGTGCGTCAGTCCTAGCGGGAGGGGGAGATACGCAGTATTTT. Residues: CASVLAGGGDTQYF. The whole variable domain, filled in from reference TRBV30 and TRBJ2-3, reads SQTIHQWPATLVQPVGSPLSLECTVEGTSNPNLYWYRQAAGRGLQLLFYSVGIGQISSEVPQNLSASRPQDRQFILSSKKLLLSDSGFYLCASVLAGGGDTQYFGPGTRLTVL.

The chain recombines TRBV6-5 with TRBJ2-7; 7 nucleotides line up with TRBD2. V lost 8 bases to trimming and J lost 0 bases; unmatched junction nucleotides: 7. CDR3 length: 14 residues. Germline values: CDR1 MNHEY, CDR2 SVGAGI. The CDR3 DNA is TGTGCCAGCTTAGGACTAGTGCCCTCCTACGAGCAGTACTTC. This encodes CASLGLVPSYEQYF.

This clone showed up just once. The CDR3 protein is CASLLTGGRTEAFF. The CDR3 DNA reads TGTGCCAGCCTATTGACAGGGGGAAGGACTGAAGCTTTCTTT. The chain recombines TRBV6-5 with TRBJ1-1; 9 bases align to TRBD1. In germline, CDR1 is MNHEY, CDR2 SVGAGI. The CDR3 totals 14 residues. The V segment lost 8 bases and the J segment 5 bases; nucleotides outside the gene matches: 9.